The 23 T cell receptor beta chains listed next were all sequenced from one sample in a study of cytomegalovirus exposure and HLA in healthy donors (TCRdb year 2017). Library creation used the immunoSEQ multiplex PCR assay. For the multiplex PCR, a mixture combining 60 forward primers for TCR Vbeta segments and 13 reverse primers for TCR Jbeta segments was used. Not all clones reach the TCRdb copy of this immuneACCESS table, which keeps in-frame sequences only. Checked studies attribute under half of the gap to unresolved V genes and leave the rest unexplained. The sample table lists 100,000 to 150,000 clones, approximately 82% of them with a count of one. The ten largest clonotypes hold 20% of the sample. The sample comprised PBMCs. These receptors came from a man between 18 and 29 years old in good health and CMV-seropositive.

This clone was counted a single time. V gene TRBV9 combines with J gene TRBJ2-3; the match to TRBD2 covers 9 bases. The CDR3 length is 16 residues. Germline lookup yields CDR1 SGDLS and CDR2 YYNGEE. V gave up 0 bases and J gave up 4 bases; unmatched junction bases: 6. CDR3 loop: CASSVAAGGQPDTQYF. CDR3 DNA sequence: TGTGCCAGCAGCGTAGCGGCGGGGGGGCAGCCAGATACGCAGTATTTT.

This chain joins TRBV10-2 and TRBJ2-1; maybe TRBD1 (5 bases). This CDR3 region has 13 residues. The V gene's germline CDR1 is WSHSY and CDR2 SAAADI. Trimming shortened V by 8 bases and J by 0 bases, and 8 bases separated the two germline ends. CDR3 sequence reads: CASGQGSYNEQFF. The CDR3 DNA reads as TGCGCCAGCGGCCAGGGCTCCTACAATGAGCAGTTCTTC.

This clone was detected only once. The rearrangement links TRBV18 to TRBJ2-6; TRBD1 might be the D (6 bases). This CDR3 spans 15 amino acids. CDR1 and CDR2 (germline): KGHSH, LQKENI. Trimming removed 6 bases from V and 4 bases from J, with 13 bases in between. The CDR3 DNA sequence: TGTGCCAGCTCCCTACAGGGTAGCGGGGCCAACGTCCTGACTTTC. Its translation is CASSLQGSGANVLTF.

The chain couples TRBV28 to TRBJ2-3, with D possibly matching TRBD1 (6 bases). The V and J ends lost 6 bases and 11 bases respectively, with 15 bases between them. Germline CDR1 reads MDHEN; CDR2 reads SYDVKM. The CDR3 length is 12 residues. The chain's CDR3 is CASRDSLGLQYF. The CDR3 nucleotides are TGTGCCAGCAGGGACAGTCTGGGCCTGCAGTATTTT.

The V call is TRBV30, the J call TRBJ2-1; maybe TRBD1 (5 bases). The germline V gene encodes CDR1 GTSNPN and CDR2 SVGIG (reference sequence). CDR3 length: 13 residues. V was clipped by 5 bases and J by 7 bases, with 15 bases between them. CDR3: CAWDGVGANEQFF. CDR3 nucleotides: TGTGCCTGGGACGGAGTAGGGGCTAATGAGCAGTTCTTC.

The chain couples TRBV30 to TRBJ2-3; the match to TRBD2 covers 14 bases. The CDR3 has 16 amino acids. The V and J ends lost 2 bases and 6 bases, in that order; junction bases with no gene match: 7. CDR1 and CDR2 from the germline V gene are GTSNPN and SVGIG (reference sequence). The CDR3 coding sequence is TGTGCCTGGAGTCCGACCAGGACTAGCGGGGGGGATACGCAGTATTTT. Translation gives CAWSPTRTSGGDTQYF.

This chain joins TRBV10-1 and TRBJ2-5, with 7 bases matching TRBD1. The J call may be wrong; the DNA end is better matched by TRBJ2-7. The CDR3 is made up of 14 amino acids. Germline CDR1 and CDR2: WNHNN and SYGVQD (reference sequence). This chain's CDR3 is CASSARDRPYEQYF. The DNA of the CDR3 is TGCGCCAGCAGTGCCCGGGACAGACCCTACGAGCAGTACTTC.

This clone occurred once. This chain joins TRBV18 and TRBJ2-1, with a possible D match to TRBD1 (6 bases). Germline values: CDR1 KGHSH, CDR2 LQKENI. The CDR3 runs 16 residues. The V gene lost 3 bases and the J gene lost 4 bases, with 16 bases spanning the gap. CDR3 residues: CASSPNRAPPYNEQFF. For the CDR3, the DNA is TGTGCCAGCTCACCCAACAGGGCCCCCCCGTACAATGAGCAGTTCTTC.

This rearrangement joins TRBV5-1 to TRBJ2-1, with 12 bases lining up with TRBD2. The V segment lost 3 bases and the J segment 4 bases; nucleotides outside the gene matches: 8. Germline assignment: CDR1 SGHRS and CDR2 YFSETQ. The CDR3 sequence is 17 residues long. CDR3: CASSSSGGASPYNEQFF. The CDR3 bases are TGCGCCAGCAGCTCTAGCGGGGGGGCCTCCCCTTACAATGAGCAGTTCTTC.

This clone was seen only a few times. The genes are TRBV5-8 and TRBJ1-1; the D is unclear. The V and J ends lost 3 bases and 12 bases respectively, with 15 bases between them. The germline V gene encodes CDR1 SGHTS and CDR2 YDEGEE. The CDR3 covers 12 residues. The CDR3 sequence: CASSSLQFTTFF. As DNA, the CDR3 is TGTGCCAGCAGCTCGTTACAGTTTACAACTTTCTTT.

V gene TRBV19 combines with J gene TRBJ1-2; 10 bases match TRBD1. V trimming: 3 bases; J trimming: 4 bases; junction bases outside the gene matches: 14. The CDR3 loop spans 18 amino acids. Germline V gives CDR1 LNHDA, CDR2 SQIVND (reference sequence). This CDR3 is CASSMRGQGTLLGYGYTF. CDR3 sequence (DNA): TGTGCCAGTAGTATGCGGGGACAGGGGACTCTGTTGGGCTATGGCTACACCTTC.

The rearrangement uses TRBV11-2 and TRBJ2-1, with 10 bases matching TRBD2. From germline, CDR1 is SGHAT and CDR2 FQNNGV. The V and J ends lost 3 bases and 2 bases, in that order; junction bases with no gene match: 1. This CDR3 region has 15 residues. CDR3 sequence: CASSFSGGTYNEQFF. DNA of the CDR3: TGTGCCAGCAGCTTTAGCGGGGGGACCTACAATGAGCAGTTCTTC.

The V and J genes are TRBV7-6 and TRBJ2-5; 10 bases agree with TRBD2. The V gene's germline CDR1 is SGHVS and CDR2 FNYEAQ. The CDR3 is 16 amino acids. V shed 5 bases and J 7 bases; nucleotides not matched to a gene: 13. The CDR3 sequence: CASSPLGTSDARTQYF. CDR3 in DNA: TGTGCCAGCAGCCCTCTCGGGACTAGCGATGCTCGGACCCAGTACTTC.

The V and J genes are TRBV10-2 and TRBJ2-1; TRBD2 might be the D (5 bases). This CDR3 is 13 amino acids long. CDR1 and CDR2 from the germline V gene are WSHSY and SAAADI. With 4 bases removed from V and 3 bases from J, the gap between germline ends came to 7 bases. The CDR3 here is CASSVGVYNEQFF. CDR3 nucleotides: TGCGCCAGCAGTGTCGGGGTCTACAATGAGCAGTTCTTC.

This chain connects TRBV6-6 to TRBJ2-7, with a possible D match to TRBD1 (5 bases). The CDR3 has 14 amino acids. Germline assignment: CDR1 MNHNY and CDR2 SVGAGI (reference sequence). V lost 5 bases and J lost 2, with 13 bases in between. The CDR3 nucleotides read TGTGCCAGCAGTCCTCGGACACTAACCTACGAGCAGTACTTC. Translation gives CASSPRTLTYEQYF.

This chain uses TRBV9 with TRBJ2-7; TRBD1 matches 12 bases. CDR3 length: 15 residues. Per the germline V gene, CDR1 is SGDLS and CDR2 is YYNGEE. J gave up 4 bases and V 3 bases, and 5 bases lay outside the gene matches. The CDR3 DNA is TGTGCCAGCAGCGCGGGACAGGGGGCTGAGTACGAGCAGTACTTC. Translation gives CASSAGQGAEYEQYF.

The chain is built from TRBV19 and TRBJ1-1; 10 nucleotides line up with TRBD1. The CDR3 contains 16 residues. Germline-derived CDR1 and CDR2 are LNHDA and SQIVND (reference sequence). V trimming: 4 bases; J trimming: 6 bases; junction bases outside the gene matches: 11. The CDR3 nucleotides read TGTGCCAGTAGTACGCCCTCCGGGACAGGGGTCGCTGAAGCTTTCTTT. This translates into CASSTPSGTGVAEAFF.

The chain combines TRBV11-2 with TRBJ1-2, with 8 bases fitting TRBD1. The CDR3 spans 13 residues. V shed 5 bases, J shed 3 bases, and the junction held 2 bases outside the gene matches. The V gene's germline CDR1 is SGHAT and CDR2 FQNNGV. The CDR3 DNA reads TGTGCCAGCAGCCAGACAGGGGACTATGGCTACACCTTC. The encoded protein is CASSQTGDYGYTF. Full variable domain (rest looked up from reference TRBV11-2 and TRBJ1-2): EAGVAQSPRYKIIEKRQSVAFWCNPISGHATLYWYQQILGQGPKLLIQFQNNGVVDDSQLPKDRFSAERLKGVDSTLKIQPAKLEDSAVYLCASSQTGDYGYTFGSGTRLTVV.

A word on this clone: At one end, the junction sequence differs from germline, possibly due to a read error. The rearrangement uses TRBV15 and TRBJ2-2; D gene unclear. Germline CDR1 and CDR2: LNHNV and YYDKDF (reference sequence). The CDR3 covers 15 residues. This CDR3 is CATSGEVGYSRELFF. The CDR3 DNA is TGTGCCACCAGCGGAGAGGTCGGGTATTCGCGGGAGCTGTTTTTT.

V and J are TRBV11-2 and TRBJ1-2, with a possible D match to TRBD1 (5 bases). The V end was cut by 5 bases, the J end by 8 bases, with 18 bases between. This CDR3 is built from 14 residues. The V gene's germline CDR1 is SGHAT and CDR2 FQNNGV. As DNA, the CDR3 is TGTGCCAGCAGCCCCAATGACAGTCCTCCGGGCTACACCTTC. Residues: CASSPNDSPPGYTF.

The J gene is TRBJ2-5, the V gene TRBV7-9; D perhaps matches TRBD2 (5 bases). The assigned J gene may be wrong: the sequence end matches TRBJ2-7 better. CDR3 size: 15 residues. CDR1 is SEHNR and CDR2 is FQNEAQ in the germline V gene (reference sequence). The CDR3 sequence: CASSLGMGASYEQYF. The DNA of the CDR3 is TGTGCCAGCAGCTTAGGGATGGGAGCGTCCTACGAGCAGTACTTC.

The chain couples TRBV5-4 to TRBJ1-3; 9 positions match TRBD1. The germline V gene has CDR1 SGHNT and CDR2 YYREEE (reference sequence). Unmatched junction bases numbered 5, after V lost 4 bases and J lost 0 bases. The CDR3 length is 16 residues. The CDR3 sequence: CASSGGQGSSGNTIYF. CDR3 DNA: TGTGCCAGCAGCGGGGGACAGGGTAGCTCTGGAAACACCATATATTTT.

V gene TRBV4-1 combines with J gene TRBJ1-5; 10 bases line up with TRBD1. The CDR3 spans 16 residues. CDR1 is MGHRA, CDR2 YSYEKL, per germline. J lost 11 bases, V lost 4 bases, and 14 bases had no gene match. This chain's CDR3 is CASSRAGTGAQSAQHF. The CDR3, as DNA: TGCGCCAGCAGCCGGGCCGGGACAGGGGCCCAATCGGCCCAGCATTTT.